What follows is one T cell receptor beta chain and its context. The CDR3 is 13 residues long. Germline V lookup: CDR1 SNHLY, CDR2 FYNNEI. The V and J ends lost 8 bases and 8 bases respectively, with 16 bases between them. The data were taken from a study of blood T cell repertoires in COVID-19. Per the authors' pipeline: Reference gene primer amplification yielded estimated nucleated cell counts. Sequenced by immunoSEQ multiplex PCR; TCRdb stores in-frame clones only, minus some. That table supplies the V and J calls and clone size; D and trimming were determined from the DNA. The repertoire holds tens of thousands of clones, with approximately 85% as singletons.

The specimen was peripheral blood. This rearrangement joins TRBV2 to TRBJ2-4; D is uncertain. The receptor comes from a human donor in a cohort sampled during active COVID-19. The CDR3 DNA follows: TGTGCCAGCCTGAGGTTTCTAACGGACATTCAGTACTTC. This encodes CASLRFLTDIQYF.